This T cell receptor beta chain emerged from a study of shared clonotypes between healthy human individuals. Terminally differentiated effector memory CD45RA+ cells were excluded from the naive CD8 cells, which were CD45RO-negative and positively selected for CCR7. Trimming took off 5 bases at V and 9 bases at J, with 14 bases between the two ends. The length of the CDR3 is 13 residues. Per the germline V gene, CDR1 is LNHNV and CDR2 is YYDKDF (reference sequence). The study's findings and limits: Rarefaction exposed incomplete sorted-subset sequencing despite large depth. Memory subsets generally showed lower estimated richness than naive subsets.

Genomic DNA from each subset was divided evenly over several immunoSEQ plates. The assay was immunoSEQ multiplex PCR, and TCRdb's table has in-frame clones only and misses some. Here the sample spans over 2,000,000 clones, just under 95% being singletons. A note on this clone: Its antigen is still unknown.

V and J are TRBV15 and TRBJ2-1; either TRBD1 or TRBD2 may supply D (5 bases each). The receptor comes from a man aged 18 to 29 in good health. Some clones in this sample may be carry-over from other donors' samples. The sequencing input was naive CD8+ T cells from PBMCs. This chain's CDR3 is CATSPQGGSEQFF. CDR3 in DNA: TGTGCCACCAGCCCCCAGGGCGGGTCTGAGCAGTTCTTC. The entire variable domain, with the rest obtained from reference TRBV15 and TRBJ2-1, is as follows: DAMVIQNPRYQVTQFGKPVTLSCSQTLNHNVMYWYQQKSSQAPKLLFHYYDKDFNNEADTPDNFQSRRPNTSFCFLDIRSPGLGDTAMYLCATSPQGGSEQFFGPGTRLTVL.